At least ten counts were recorded for the clone carrying this T cell receptor beta chain. Antigen specificity is unknown. CDR3 length: 15 amino acids. The ends were cut back, 4 bases at V and 2 bases at J, with 12 bases in the middle. A TCRbeta library incorporating unique molecular identifiers was prepared. MiXCR was run by TCRdb on the PCR reads, yielding one entry per CDR3 protein. The data show about 300,000 distinct CDR3 sequences, 6.5% to 9% seen once. These data belong to a study of T-cell reconstitution after alpha-beta-depleted transplantation in children. Overall study findings and caveats: Reportedly, alpha-beta T cells present about two months post-transplant originated from several hundred expanded clones of graft origin. After one year, T-cell counts and TCRbeta diversity mostly came from new T cells. The origin of high day-60 TCRbeta diversity in some patients lay in surviving recipient T cells and thymic progenitors.

Here the sequenced sample was peripheral blood, taken 360 days after TCRalphabeta/CD19-depleted stem cell transplant. J is TRBJ1-3 and V is TRBV12-3 or TRBV12-4; D might be TRBD1 (6 bases). The TCR originated in a female patient aged 2-10 years who had a stem cell transplant for Fanconi anemia, so the T cells may come from the graft donor. The CDR3 protein is CASSSTGTPGNTIYF. Here the CDR3 DNA reads TGTGCCAGCAGTTCGACCGGGACACCTGGAAACACCATATATTTT.